This T cell receptor (beta chain) was recorded in a study of blood T cell repertoires in COVID-19. The CDR3 extends over 12 amino acids. Germline V gene data show CDR1 as MNHEY and CDR2 as SVGAGI. All enrollees were roughly 18 to 89 years old and from 24 US areas. The protocol was immunoSEQ multiplex PCR, while the TCRdb copy is restricted to in-frame clones and leaves out a portion. The sample contains about 300,000 clones, about 90% of which appear only once. Of note for this clone: Compared with germline, one end of the junction differs, possibly owing to a read error.

The sequencing input was PBMCs or T cells enriched from blood (not recorded which). The source of this sequence is a woman between 50 and 59 years old who had been exposed to COVID-19. The chain has TRBV6-5 and TRBJ1-3; tentatively, D is TRBD1 (5 bases). The chain's CDR3 is CASMVQGITIYF. The CDR3 coding sequence is TGTGCCAGCATGGTGCAGGGAATCACCATATATTTT.